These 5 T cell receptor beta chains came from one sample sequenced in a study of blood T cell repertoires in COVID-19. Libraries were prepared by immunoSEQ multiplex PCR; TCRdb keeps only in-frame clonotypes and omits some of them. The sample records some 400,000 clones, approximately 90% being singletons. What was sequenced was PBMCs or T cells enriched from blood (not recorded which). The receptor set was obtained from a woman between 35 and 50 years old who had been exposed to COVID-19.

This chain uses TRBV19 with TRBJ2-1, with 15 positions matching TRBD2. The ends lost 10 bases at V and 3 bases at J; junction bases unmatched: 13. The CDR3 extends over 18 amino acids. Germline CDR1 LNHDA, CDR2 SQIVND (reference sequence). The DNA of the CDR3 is TGTGCCACTAGATTCCCGGGACTAGCGGGGGGAAACTACAATGAGCAGTTCTTC. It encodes CATRFPGLAGGNYNEQFF. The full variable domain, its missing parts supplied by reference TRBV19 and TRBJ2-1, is DGGITQSPKYLFRKEGQNVTLSCEQNLNHDAMYWYRQDPGQGLRLIYYSQIVNDFQKGDIAEGYSVSREKKESFPLTVTSAQKNPTAFYLCATRFPGLAGGNYNEQFFGPGTRLTVL.

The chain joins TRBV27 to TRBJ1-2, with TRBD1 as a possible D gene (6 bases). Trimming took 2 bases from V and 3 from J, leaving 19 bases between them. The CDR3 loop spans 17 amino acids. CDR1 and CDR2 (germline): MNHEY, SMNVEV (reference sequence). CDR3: CASSLLRNLQGDYGYTF. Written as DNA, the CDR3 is TGTGCCAGCAGTTTACTCCGAAACCTACAGGGAGACTATGGCTACACCTTC.

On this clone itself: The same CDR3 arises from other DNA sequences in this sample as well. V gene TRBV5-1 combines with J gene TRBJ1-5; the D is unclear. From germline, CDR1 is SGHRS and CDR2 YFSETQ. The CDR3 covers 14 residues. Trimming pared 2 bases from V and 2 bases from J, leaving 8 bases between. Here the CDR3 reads CASSLDTGNQPQHF. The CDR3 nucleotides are TGCGCCAGCAGCTTAGACACGGGCAATCAGCCCCAGCATTTT.

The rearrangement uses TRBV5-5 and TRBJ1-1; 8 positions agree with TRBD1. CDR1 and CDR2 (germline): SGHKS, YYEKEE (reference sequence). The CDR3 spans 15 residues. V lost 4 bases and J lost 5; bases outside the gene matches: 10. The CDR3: CASSNPGQATTEAFF. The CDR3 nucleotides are TGTGCCAGCAGCAACCCGGGACAGGCAACAACTGAAGCTTTCTTT.

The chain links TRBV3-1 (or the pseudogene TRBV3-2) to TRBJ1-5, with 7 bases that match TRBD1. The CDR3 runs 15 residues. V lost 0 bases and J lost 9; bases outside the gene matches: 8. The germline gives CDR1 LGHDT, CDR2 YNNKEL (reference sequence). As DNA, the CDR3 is TGTGCCAGCAGCCAAGATCTAGGGGGCCCGAGGCCCCAGCATTTT. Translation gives CASSQDLGGPRPQHF.